What follows are 19 T cell receptor beta chains derived from one specimen sequenced in a study of blood T cell repertoires in COVID-19. TCRdb's copy holds only in-frame clones and misses some; the assay was immunoSEQ multiplex PCR. The sample holds 200,000 or so clones, 84% seen once. Material: peripheral blood. Receptors were obtained from a woman aged 55-69 years who had recovered from COVID-19.

The chain is built from TRBV19 and TRBJ1-2; 11 bases map to TRBD1. With V trimmed by 7 bases and J by 7 bases, 11 bases remained unmatched. Germline CDR1 is LNHDA and CDR2 is SQIVND (reference sequence). This CDR3 spans 15 amino acids. The CDR3 DNA reads as TGTGCCAGTAACCCCTCGGACAGGGGGCGGGGTGGCTACACCTTC. Its protein product is CASNPSDRGRGGYTF.

V and J are TRBV18 and TRBJ2-3, with 7 bases fitting TRBD1. The CDR3 contains 15 residues. Looked up from germline, CDR1 is KGHSH and CDR2 is LQKENI. After removal of 1 base from V and 6 bases from J, the junction contained 7 bases not matched to a gene. The CDR3 DNA follows: TGTGCCAGCTCACCACAGGGGGCATACACCGATACGCAGTATTTT. Its translation is CASSPQGAYTDTQYF. Variable domain in full (rest from reference TRBV18 and TRBJ2-3): NAGVMQNPRHLVRRRGQEARLRCSPMKGHSHVYWYRQLPEEGLKFMVYLQKENIIDESGMPKERFSAEFPKEGPSILRIQQVVRGDSAAYFCASSPQGAYTDTQYFGPGTRLTVL.

V usage is TRBV6-5 and J usage is TRBJ2-1; D is possibly TRBD2 (6 bases). The V gene lost 7 bases and the J gene lost 5 bases, with 15 bases spanning the gap. The germline V gene encodes CDR1 MNHEY and CDR2 SVGAGI. There are 14 residues in the CDR3. CDR3 nucleotide sequence: TGTGCCAGCAACGAAAGGGACTGGGACAATGAGCAGTTCTTC. This gives the protein CASNERDWDNEQFF.

This chain connects TRBV29-1 to TRBJ2-1; TRBD1 might be the D (6 bases). Germline values: CDR1 SQVTM, CDR2 ANQGSEA. V was clipped by 0 bases and J by 8 bases, with 8 bases between them. The CDR3 length is 12 residues. The CDR3 here is CSVEDRGDEQFF. The CDR3 nucleotides read TGCAGCGTTGAAGACAGGGGCGATGAGCAGTTCTTC.

CDR3 in DNA: TGTGCCAGCAGTGTAGCTAGCGGGGCTTTCCAAGAGACCCAGTACTTC. Protein: CASSVASGAFQETQYF. The chain combines TRBV6-1 with TRBJ2-5; 9 bases fit TRBD2. The CDR3 totals 16 residues. The germline V gene has CDR1 MNHNS and CDR2 SASEGT. V lost 4 bases to trimming and J lost 1 base; unmatched junction nucleotides: 7.

In its sample, this clone was seen a few times. The gene calls are TRBV4-2 and TRBJ1-2; 7 nucleotides match TRBD1. The CDR3 consists of 15 residues. Germline V CDR1 and CDR2: LGHNA, YNFKEQ. The junction had 7 bases not matched to a gene; V was cut back by 6 bases and J by 0 bases. The CDR3 is CASSHRDRANYGYTF. CDR3 bases: TGTGCCAGCAGTCACCGGGACAGAGCTAACTATGGCTACACCTTC.

This clone was observed a single time. This sequence joins TRBV19 and TRBJ1-5; 9 positions match TRBD1. Germline V gives CDR1 LNHDA, CDR2 SQIVND (reference sequence). CDR3 size: 17 residues. V lost 0 bases, J lost 7 bases, and 10 bases stayed unmatched. The CDR3 is CASSIDLGQGFNQPQHF. The CDR3, as DNA: TGTGCCAGTAGTATAGATCTGGGACAGGGTTTCAACCAGCCCCAGCATTTT.

This chain uses TRBV18 with TRBJ2-5; 7 positions agree with TRBD2. V shed 0 bases, J shed 3 bases, and the junction held 4 bases outside the gene matches. The CDR3 contains 15 residues. Per germline, CDR1 KGHSH and CDR2 LQKENI. The CDR3 spells CASSPPTSLKETQYF. As DNA, the CDR3 is TGTGCCAGCTCACCACCGACTAGCCTGAAAGAGACCCAGTACTTC.

The rearrangement uses TRBV19 and TRBJ1-5, with TRBD1 as a possible D gene (5 bases). From germline, CDR1 is LNHDA and CDR2 SQIVND (reference sequence). This CDR3 contains 17 residues. The V and J ends lost 0 bases and 7 bases respectively, with 19 bases between them. The CDR3 DNA reads TGTGCCAGTAGTATAGACGGGAAAAAGGAGCGGGGGCAGCCCCAGCATTTT. Protein product: CASSIDGKKERGQPQHF.

The chain carries TRBV7-9 and TRBJ2-7; tentative D call: TRBD1 (5 bases). CDR1 is SEHNR and CDR2 is FQNEAQ in the germline V gene (reference sequence). The CDR3 sequence is 12 residues long. The V gene lost 0 bases and the J gene lost 12 bases, with 12 bases spanning the gap. CDR3 region: CASSLALAGRYF. The CDR3 DNA reads as TGTGCCAGCAGCTTAGCGCTGGCAGGGCGGTACTTC.

This sequence joins TRBV5-4 and TRBJ2-1; 8 bases are shared with TRBD2. Per the germline V gene, CDR1 is SGHNT and CDR2 is YYREEE (reference sequence). The junction had 15 bases not matched to a gene; V was cut back by 4 bases and J by 9 bases. This CDR3 has 16 amino acids. In nucleotides, the CDR3 is TGTGCCAGCAGCCCTCCTGGGGCCGGGGGGGCCGGTGAGCAGTTCTTC. It encodes CASSPPGAGGAGEQFF.

The chain uses TRBV20-1 and TRBJ2-1; TRBD2 matches 9 bases. The germline V gene encodes CDR1 DFQATT and CDR2 SNEGSKA (reference sequence). The V and J ends lost 3 bases and 5 bases, in that order; junction bases with no gene match: 11. The CDR3 consists of 16 residues. CDR3 DNA sequence: TGCAGTGCTAGTAATAGGGCGGGGGGGTCAGACAATGAGCAGTTCTTC. It specifies CSASNRAGGSDNEQFF.

This rearrangement joins TRBV15 to TRBJ2-1; 9 bases match TRBD2. Germline CDR1 LNHNV, CDR2 YYDKDF (reference sequence). The ends lost 1 base at V and 0 bases at J; junction bases unmatched: 10. This CDR3 contains 19 residues. For the CDR3, the DNA is TGTGCCACCAGCAGAGTGAGTAGCGGGGGCCCTAGCTCCTACAATGAGCAGTTCTTC. Translating gives CATSRVSSGGPSSYNEQFF.

The V and J genes are TRBV7-3 and TRBJ2-7; D possibly corresponds to TRBD1 (6 bases). The germline V gene has CDR1 SGHTA and CDR2 FQGTGA. Between the trimmed V and J ends, which lost 2 bases and 6 bases, there was a span of 14 bases. The CDR3 is 14 residues long. This CDR3 reads CASSLVGASGEQYF. In DNA, the CDR3 is TGTGCCAGCAGCTTAGTGGGGGCTTCGGGCGAGCAGTACTTC.

This rearrangement joins TRBV27 to TRBJ1-2; 7 positions agree with TRBD1. The germline V gene has CDR1 MNHEY and CDR2 SMNVEV (reference sequence). The trim removed 0 bases at V and 4 bases at J, leaving 8 bases unmatched. CDR3 length equals 16 residues. The CDR3, as DNA: TGTGCCAGCAGTTTATCCCAGAGACAGGGAGGCTATGGCTACACCTTC. Protein sequence: CASSLSQRQGGYGYTF.

This chain joins TRBV6-5 and TRBJ1-4; 7 bases match TRBD1. This CDR3 is built from 14 residues. CDR1 and CDR2 (germline): MNHEY, SVGAGI. Trimming removed 5 bases from V and 7 bases from J; junction bases left unmatched: 7. The CDR3 region is CASSPQGFGEKLFF. Here the CDR3 DNA reads TGTGCCAGCAGTCCACAGGGGTTCGGTGAAAAACTGTTTTTT.

In nucleotides, the CDR3 is TGCGCCAGCAGCCCCTCAGTGGTTGCGGAAGAAGAGACCCAGTACTTC. Residues: CASSPSVVAEEETQYF. The chain carries TRBV5-1 and TRBJ2-5; D is unclear. The CDR3 contains 16 residues. Germline V gene data show CDR1 as SGHRS and CDR2 as YFSETQ. The ends were cut back, 4 bases at V and 3 bases at J, with 19 bases in the middle.

The genes are TRBV4-1 and TRBJ2-4; 14 bases line up with TRBD2. The J segment lost 5 bases and the V segment lost 3 bases, leaving 6 bases of the junction unmatched. The CDR3 length is 17 residues. Germline CDR1 reads MGHRA; CDR2 reads YSYEKL. The CDR3 DNA sequence: TGCGCCAGCAGCCAGGAGACTAGCGGGGGGGCAGAAAACATTCAGTACTTC. It specifies CASSQETSGGAENIQYF.

V is TRBV18 and J is TRBJ1-2; 9 nucleotides line up with TRBD1. Germline V lookup: CDR1 KGHSH, CDR2 LQKENI. This CDR3 has 14 residues. V was pared by 4 bases and J by 3 bases, with 3 bases of the junction left unmatched. CDR3 in amino acids: CASSRGQGDYGYTF. CDR3 nucleotides: TGTGCCAGCTCACGGGGACAGGGAGACTATGGCTACACCTTC.